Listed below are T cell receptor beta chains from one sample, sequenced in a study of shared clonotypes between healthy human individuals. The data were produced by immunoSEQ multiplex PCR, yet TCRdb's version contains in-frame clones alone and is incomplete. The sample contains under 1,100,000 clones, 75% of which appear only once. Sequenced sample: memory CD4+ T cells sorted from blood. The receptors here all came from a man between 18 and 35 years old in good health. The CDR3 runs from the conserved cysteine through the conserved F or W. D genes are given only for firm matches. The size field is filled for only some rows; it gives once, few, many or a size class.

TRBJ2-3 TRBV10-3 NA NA CASGTSGTDTQYF TGTGCTTCCGGCACGTCCGGCACAGATACGCAGTATTTT
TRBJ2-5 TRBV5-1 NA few CASSFGQETQYF TGCGCCAGCAGCTTTGGCCAAGAGACCCAGTACTTC
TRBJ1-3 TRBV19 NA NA CASSITGLGAPSGNTIYF TGTGCCAGTAGTATAACCGGGCTCGGGGCCCCCTCTGGAAACACCATATATTTT
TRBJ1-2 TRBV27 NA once CASSLWGGGNGYTF TGTGCCAGCAGTTTATGGGGCGGAGGTAATGGCTACACCTTC
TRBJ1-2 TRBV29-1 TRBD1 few CSVSETGSNYGYTF TGCAGCGTTTCCGAGACAGGGTCAAACTATGGCTACACCTTC
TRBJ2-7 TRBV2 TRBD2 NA CASNRGGTSGSYEQYF TGTGCCAGCAATAGGGGGGGGACTAGCGGCTCCTACGAGCAGTACTTC
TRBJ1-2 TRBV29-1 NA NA CSVDRSAGDYGYTF TGCAGCGTTGATCGGTCGGCAGGGGACTATGGCTACACCTTC
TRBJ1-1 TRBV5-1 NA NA CASSLSPWTPNTEAFF TGCGCCAGCAGCTTGTCGCCCTGGACACCTAACACTGAAGCTTTCTTT
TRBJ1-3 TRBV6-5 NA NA CASSYGSGSGNTIYF TGTGCCAGCAGTTATGGAAGCGGTAGCGGAAACACCATATATTTT
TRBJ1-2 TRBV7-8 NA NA CASSLEGQGWYGYTF TGTGCCAGCAGCTTAGAAGGGCAGGGGTGGTATGGCTACACCTTC
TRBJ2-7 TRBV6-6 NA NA CASSSMGADGSYEQYF TGTGCCAGCAGTTCAATGGGGGCGGATGGCTCCTACGAGCAGTACTTC
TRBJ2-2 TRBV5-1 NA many CASSLLEGKTGELFF TGCGCCAGCAGCTTGTTGGAAGGGAAAACCGGGGAGCTGTTTTTT
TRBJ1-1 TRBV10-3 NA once CAISESAGGNTEAFF TGTGCCATCAGTGAGTCCGCCGGGGGGAACACTGAAGCTTTCTTT
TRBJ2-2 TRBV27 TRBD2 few CASSRSSGGARTGELFF TGTGCCAGCAGCCGGAGTAGCGGGGGGGCTCGAACCGGGGAGCTGTTTTTT
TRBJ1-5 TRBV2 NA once CASSAFQGSNQPQHF TGTGCCAGCAGTGCCTTCCAGGGGAGCAATCAGCCCCAGCATTTT
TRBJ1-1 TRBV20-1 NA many CSASSGEAFF TGCAGTGCTAGTTCAGGTGAAGCTTTCTTT